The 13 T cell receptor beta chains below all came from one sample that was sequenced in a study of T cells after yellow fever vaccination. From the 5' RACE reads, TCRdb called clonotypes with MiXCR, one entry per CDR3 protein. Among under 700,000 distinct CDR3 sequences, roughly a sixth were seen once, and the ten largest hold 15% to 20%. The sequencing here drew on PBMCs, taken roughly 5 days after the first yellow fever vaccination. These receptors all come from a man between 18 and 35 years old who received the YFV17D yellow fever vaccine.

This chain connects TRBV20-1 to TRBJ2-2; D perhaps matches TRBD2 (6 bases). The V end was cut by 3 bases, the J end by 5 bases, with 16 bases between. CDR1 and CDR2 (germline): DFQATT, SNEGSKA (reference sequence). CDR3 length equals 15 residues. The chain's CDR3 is CSASVRGFRTGELFF. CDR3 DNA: TGCAGTGCTAGTGTCCGGGGGTTCCGAACCGGGGAGCTGTTTTTT.

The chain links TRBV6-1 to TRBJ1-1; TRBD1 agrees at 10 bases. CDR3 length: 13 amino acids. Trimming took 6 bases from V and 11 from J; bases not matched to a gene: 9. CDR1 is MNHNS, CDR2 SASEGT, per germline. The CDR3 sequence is CASRETGGGRAFF. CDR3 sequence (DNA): TGTGCCAGCAGGGAGACAGGGGGCGGGCGGGCTTTCTTT.

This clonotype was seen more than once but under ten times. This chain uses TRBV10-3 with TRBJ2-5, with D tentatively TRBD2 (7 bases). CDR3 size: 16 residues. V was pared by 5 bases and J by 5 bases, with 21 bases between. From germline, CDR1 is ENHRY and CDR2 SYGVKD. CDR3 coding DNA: TGTGCCATCAGTCTGGGAGGGACACCCCCCGTGGAGACCCAGTACTTC. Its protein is CAISLGGTPPVETQYF.

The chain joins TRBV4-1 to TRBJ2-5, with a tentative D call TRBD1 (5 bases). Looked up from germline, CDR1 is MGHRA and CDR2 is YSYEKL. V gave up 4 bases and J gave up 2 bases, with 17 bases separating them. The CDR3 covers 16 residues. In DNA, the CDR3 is TGCGCCAGCAGCCCCGCGGACCGGACAAAACAAGAGACCCAGTACTTC. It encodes CASSPADRTKQETQYF.

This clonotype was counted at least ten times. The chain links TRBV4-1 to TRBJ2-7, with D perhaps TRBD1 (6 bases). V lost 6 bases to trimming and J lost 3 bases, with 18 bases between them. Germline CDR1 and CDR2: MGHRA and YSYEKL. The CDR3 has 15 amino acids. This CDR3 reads CASSTLPDRNYEQYF. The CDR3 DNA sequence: TGCGCCAGCAGTACGTTACCTGACAGGAACTACGAGCAGTACTTC.

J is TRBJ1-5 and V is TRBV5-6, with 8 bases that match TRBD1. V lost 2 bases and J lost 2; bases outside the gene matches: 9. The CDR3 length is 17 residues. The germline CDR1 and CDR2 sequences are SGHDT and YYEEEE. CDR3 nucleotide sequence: TGTGCCAGCAGCTTCGGTCCAGGGGGCGCCGGCAATCAGCCCCAGCATTTT. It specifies CASSFGPGGAGNQPQHF.

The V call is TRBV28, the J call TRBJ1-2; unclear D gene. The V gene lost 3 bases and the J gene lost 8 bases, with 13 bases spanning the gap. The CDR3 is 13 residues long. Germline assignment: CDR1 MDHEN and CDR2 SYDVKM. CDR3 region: CASSFLPAGGYTF. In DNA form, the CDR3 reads TGTGCCAGCAGTTTCCTTCCGGCGGGAGGCTACACCTTC.

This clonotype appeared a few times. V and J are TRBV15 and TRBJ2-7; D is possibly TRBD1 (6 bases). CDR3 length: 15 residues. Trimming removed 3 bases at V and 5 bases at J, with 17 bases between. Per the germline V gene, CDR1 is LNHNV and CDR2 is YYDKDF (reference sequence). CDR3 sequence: CATSSEITGFHEQYF. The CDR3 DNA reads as TGTGCCACCAGCAGTGAGATTACAGGGTTCCACGAGCAGTACTTC.

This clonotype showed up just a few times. CDR3 sequence: CASNPGQKETQYF. The CDR3 DNA is TGCGCCAGCAACCCGGGACAGAAAGAGACCCAGTACTTC. This rearrangement joins TRBV5-1 to TRBJ2-5; 7 positions agree with TRBD1. The germline V gene has CDR1 SGHRS and CDR2 YFSETQ. CDR3 length: 13 residues. J lost 3 bases, V lost 6 bases, and 5 bases had no gene match.

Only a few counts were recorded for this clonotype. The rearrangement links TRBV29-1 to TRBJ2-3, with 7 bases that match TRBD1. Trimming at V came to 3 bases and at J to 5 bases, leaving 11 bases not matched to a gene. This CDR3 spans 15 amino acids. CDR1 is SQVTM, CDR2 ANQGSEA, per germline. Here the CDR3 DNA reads TGCAGCGTTGAGGGGACAGAGGGGGAAAGAGATACGCAGTATTTT. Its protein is CSVEGTEGERDTQYF.

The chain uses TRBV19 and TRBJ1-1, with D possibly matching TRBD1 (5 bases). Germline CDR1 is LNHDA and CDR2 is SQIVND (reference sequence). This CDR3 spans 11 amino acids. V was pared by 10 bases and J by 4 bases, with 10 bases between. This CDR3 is CATHGGTEAFF. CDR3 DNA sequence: TGTGCCACACACGGGGGCACTGAAGCTTTCTTT.

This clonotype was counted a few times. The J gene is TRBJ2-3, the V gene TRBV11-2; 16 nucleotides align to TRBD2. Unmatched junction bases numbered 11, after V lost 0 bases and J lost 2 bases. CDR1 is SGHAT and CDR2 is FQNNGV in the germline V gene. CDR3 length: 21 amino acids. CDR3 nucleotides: TGTGCCAGCAGCTTAGATTGGGGACTAGCGGGGGGGCTCTCCAACACAGATACGCAGTATTTT. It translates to CASSLDWGLAGGLSNTDTQYF.

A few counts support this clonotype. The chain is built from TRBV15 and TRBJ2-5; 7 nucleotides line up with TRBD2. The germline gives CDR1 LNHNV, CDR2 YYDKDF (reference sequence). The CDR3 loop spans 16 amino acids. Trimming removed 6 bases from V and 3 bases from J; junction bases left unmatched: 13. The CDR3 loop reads CATSPGELAGEETQYF. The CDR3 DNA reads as TGTGCCACCAGTCCCGGGGAGTTGGCGGGGGAAGAGACCCAGTACTTC.